This TCR beta chain derives from a study of T cells after yellow fever vaccination. Study results and limitations: Primary-vaccination clones mostly resurfaced post-booster (about 96% CD4, approximately 89% CD8). High-abundance clonotypes from the bulk population could contaminate FACS-sorted repertoires.

This clonotype has a handful of counts. The CDR3 sequence is 14 residues long. Trimming pared 4 bases from V and 0 bases from J, leaving 10 bases between. From germline, CDR1 is SQVTM and CDR2 ANQGSEA. Universal primer sites and UMIs were introduced during 5'RACE template-switching synthesis of TCR cDNA. MiXCR was run by TCRdb on the 5' RACE reads, yielding one entry per CDR3 protein. The table records some 80,000 distinct CDR3 sequences, 10% to 15% of them present only once. This TCR was sampled from a young man who received the YFV17D yellow fever vaccine. V gene TRBV29-1 combines with J gene TRBJ2-1; D is ambiguous. This specimen was CD8+ T cells not binding an NS4B(214-222) dextramer, sorted from PBMCs, taken approximately 20 days after the first yellow fever vaccination. Written as DNA, the CDR3 is TGCAGCGTTGTCGGATGGGGCTCCTACAATGAGCAGTTCTTC. Amino acids: CSVVGWGSYNEQFF.